This T cell receptor (beta chain) was profiled in a study of Graves' ophthalmopathy and Graves' hyperthyroidism. Across the whole study: Peripheral blood was gathered at the point of initial diagnosis, before any treatment started.

V was pared by 7 bases and J by 6 bases, with 9 bases of the junction left unmatched. Germline loops: CDR1 SGHRS, CDR2 YFSETQ. The length of the CDR3 is 13 residues. RNA transcripts were the source from which TCR beta CDR3 regions were amplified. HTBI primers were employed in first-round RT-PCR, then a second-round multiplex PCR followed. MiXCR was run by TCRdb on the multiplex PCR reads, yielding one entry per CDR3 protein. The data hold hundreds of thousands of distinct CDR3 sequences, with about two fifths observed a single time. On this clonotype itself: The antigen is undetermined.

Orbital computed tomography and thyroid ultrasound, along with TRAb, serum thyroxine and clinical symptoms, underpinned diagnosis. Regarding the study as a whole: A majority of expanded thyroid clonotypes exceeding 0.001 frequency were likewise present in blood.

V gene TRBV5-1 combines with J gene TRBJ2-7; the match to TRBD1 covers 8 bases. The receptor was derived from an adult man with Graves' ophthalmopathy. The specimen was peripheral blood. The CDR3 DNA sequence: TGCGCCAGCTTAAGAGACAGGGGAGGCGAGCAGTACTTC. As protein: CASLRDRGGEQYF.